This T cell receptor beta chain was profiled in a study of T cells in localized non-small cell lung cancer. Overall study findings and caveats: Researchers found a median approximately 57 of the top 100 tumor clones in adjacent lung. Heterogeneity is still possible, as just one tumor region was sequenced. T cell clonality was highest in uninvolved adjacent lung, above tumor.

This table comes from immunoSEQ multiplex PCR, and its TCRdb copy is limited to in-frame clones, with some not included. Of approximately 7,100 clones listed, around 42% are singletons. Notes on this clone: The antigen is not known.

This CDR3 is 12 amino acids long. Germline CDR1 reads SQVTM; CDR2 reads ANQGSEA. The germline V and J ends were trimmed by 6 bases and 2 bases, with 10 bases remaining between them. The chain is built from TRBV29-1 and TRBJ1-1, with D perhaps matching TRBD1 (5 bases). Specimen: lung tumor tissue, collected before any cancer treatment. This clonotype was obtained from a man aged 35-75 years with stage III lung adenocarcinoma. CDR3 residues: CSVLGANTEAFF. The DNA for the CDR3 is TGCAGCGTCCTTGGGGCTAACACTGAAGCTTTCTTT.